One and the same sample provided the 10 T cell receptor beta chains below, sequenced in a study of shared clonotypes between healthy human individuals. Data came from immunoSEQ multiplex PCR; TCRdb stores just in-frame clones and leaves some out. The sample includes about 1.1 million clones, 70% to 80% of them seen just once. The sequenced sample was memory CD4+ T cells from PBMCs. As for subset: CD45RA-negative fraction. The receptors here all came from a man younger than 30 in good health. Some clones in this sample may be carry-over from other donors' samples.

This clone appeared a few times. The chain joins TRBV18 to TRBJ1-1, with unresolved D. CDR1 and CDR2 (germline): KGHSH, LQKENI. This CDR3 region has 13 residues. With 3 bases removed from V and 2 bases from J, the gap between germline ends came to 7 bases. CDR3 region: CASSPEVNTEAFF. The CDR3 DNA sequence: TGTGCCAGCTCACCTGAGGTCAACACTGAAGCTTTCTTT.

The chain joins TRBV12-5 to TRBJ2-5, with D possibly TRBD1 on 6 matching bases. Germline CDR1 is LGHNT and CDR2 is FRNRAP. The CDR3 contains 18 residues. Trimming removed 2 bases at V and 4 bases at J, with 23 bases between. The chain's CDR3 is CASGLPKRFGRGTETQYF. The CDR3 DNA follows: TGTGCTAGTGGTTTGCCAAAGAGGTTCGGCAGGGGTACAGAGACCCAGTACTTC.

The CDR3 spells CASSAGASGKDNEQFF. The DNA for the CDR3 is TGTGCCAGCAGCGCGGGAGCTAGCGGGAAAGACAATGAGCAGTTCTTC. This sequence joins TRBV9 and TRBJ2-1, with 9 bases that match TRBD2. J lost 5 bases, V lost 3 bases, and 9 bases had no gene match. This CDR3 has 16 amino acids. Germline CDR1 SGDLS, CDR2 YYNGEE.

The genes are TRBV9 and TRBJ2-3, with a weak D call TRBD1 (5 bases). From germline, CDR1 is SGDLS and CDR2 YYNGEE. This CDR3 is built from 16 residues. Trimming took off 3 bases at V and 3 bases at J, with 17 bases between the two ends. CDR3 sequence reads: CASSAQGLPQTDTQYF. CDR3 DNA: TGTGCCAGCAGCGCCCAGGGTCTCCCCCAGACAGATACGCAGTATTTT.

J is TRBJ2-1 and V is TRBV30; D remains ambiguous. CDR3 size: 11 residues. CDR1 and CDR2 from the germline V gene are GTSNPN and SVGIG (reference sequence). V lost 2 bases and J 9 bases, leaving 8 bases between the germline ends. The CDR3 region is CAWSPRAEQFF. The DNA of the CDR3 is TGTGCCTGGAGTCCACGTGCTGAGCAGTTCTTC. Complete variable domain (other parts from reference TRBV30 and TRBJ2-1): SQTIHQWPATLVQPVGSPLSLECTVEGTSNPNLYWYRQAAGRGLQLLFYSVGIGQISSEVPQNLSASRPQDRQFILSSKKLLLSDSGFYLCAWSPRAEQFFGPGTRLTVL.

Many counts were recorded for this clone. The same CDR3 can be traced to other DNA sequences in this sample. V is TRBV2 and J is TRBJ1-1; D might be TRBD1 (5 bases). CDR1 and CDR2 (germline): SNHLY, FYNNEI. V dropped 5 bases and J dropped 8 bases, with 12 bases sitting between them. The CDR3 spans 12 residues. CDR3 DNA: TGTGCCAGCAGTTTGCAGGGCACCGAAGCTTTCTTT. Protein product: CASSLQGTEAFF.

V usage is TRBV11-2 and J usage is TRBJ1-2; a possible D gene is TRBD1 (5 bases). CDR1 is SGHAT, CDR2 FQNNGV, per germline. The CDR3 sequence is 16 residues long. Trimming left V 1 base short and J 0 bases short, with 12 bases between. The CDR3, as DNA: TGTGCCAGCAGCTTAGTCCACAGGAGCCCTAACTATGGCTACACCTTC. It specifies CASSLVHRSPNYGYTF.

The CDR3 sequence: CASSLSRQTIEAFF. The CDR3 DNA is TGTGCCAGCAGCTTATCCCGCCAGACTATTGAAGCTTTCTTT. This sequence joins TRBV11-2 and TRBJ1-1; D call uncertain. Germline CDR1 is SGHAT and CDR2 is FQNNGV. Trimming took 2 bases from V and 7 from J, leaving 14 bases between them. This CDR3 contains 14 residues.

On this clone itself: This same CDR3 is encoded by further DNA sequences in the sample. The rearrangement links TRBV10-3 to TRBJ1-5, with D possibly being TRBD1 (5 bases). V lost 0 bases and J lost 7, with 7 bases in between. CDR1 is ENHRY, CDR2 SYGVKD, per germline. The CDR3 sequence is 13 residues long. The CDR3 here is CAISESTDQPQHF. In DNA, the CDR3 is TGTGCCATCAGTGAGTCGACAGACCAGCCCCAGCATTTT.

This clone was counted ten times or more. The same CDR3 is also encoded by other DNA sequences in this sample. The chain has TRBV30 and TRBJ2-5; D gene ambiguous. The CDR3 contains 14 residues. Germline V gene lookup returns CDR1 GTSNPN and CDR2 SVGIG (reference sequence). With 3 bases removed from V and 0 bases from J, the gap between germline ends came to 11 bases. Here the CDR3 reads CAWRRLLYQETQYF. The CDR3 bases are TGTGCCTGGAGGAGGCTCCTGTACCAAGAGACCCAGTACTTC.